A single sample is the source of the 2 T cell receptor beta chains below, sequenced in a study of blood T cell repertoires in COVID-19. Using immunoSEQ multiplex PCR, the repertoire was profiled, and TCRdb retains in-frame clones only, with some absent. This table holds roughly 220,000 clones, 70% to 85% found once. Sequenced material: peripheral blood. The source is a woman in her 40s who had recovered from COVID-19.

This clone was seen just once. CDR3 bases: TGTGCCAGCAGCCAAAAAATGGGACAAAACTACGAGCAGTACTTC. Translating it yields CASSQKMGQNYEQYF. The rearrangement joins TRBV14 to TRBJ2-7; possibly TRBD1 for D (6 bases). V lost 2 bases and J lost 3, with 14 bases in between. The germline V gene encodes CDR1 SGHDN and CDR2 FVKESK. CDR3 size: 15 residues.

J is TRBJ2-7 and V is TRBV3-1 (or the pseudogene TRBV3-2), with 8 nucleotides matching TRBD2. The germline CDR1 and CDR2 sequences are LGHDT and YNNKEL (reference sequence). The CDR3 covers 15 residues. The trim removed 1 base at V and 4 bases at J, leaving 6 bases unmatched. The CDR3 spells CASSQGVSGGYEQYF. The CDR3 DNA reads TGTGCCAGCAGCCAAGGTGTCAGCGGGGGATACGAGCAGTACTTC.